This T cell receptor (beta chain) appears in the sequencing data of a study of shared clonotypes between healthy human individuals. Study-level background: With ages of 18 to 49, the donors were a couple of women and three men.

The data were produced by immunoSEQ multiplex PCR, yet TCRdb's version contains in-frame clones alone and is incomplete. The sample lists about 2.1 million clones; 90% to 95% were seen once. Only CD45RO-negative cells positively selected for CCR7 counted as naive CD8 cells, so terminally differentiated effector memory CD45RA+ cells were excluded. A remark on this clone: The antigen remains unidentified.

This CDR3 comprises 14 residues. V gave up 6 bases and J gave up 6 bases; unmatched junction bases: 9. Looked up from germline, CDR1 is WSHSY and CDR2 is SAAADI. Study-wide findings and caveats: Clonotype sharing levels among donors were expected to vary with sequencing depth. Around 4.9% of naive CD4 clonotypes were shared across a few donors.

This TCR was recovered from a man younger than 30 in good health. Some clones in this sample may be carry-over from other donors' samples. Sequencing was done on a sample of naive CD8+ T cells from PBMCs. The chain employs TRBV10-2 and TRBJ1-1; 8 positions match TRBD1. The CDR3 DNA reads TGCGCCAGCAGCCAGGGGGCGATTGCTCCTGAAGCTTTCTTT. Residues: CASSQGAIAPEAFF.